Listed here are 10 T cell receptor beta chains from one sample, sequenced in a study of blood T cells in healthy people across ages. For the second PCR, which ran for roughly 7 to 11 cycles, a sample-barcoded 5' primer and a J-beta primer mix were used. From the 5' RACE reads, TCRdb called clonotypes with MiXCR, one entry per CDR3 protein. This sample has about 640,000 distinct CDR3 sequences, with around 54% found just once. The sequenced sample was blood. These receptors came from a man aged 55-75 years in good health.

This clonotype was counted only a few times. The CDR3 sequence: CSAAEFGYTF. In DNA, the CDR3 is TGCAGTGCCGCAGAGTTTGGCTACACCTTC. J is TRBJ1-2 and V is TRBV20-1; no reliable D call. CDR1 DFQATT and CDR2 SNEGSKA come from the germline V gene (reference sequence). The germline V and J ends were trimmed by 6 bases and 7 bases, with 9 bases remaining between them. The CDR3 spans 10 residues.

This clonotype occurred a few times. The chain is built from TRBV29-1 and TRBJ2-3, with TRBD1 matching over 7 bases. The CDR3 extends over 14 amino acids. Losses at the gene ends were 8 bases for V and 5 bases for J; bases not matched to a gene: 13. Per germline, CDR1 SQVTM and CDR2 ANQGSEA. DNA of the CDR3: TGCAGCCCCCTCGGGGACAGAGTAGGAGATACGCAGTATTTT. Protein sequence: CSPLGDRVGDTQYF.

The chain couples TRBV2 to TRBJ2-5; the D is unclear. Germline CDR1 is SNHLY and CDR2 is FYNNEI. V lost 8 bases to trimming and J lost 2 bases, with 9 bases between them. This CDR3 region has 12 residues. CDR3 sequence reads: CASGRPQETQYF. CDR3 bases: TGTGCCAGCGGACGGCCACAAGAGACCCAGTACTTC.

The chain couples TRBV9 to TRBJ1-2, with TRBD1 matching 8 bases. There are 16 residues in the CDR3. J was trimmed by 4 bases and V by 3 bases; bases with no gene match: 11. Germline CDR1 reads SGDLS; CDR2 reads YYNGEE. This CDR3 is CASSAAGTGTSYGYTF. DNA of the CDR3: TGTGCCAGCAGCGCAGCCGGGACAGGTACATCCTATGGCTACACCTTC.

This clonotype has only a few counts. The chain couples TRBV9 to TRBJ2-5, with D unresolved. The CDR3 contains 14 residues. Looked up from germline, CDR1 is SGDLS and CDR2 is YYNGEE. V shed 4 bases and J shed 5 bases, with 15 bases lying between them. The CDR3 nucleotides read TGTGCCAGCAGCCCCGTCGGAGTCTATGAGACCCAGTACTTC. Its protein product is CASSPVGVYETQYF.

The DNA of the CDR3 is TGCGCCAGCAGCCGCATTCAAGGGGACACTGAAGCTTTCTTT. Translation: CASSRIQGDTEAFF. The J gene is TRBJ1-1, the V gene TRBV5-1; TRBD1 might be the D (5 bases). V dropped 4 bases and J dropped 3 bases, with 13 bases sitting between them. This CDR3 contains 14 residues. Germline lookup yields CDR1 SGHRS and CDR2 YFSETQ. Together with reference TRBV5-1 and TRBJ1-1, the CDR3 gives the full variable domain: KAGVTQTPRYLIKTRGQQVTLSCSPISGHRSVSWYQQTPGQGLQFLFEYFSETQRNKGNFPGRFSGRQFSNSRSEMNVSTLELGDSALYLCASSRIQGDTEAFFGQGTRLTVV.

The chain is built from TRBV20-1 and TRBJ2-6; weak D call: TRBD1 (5 bases). The V end lost 0 bases, the J end lost 2 bases, and 11 bases lay between the germline ends. Germline CDR1 and CDR2: DFQATT and SNEGSKA (reference sequence). The length of the CDR3 is 16 residues. CDR3 protein: CSARDGSGPGANVLTF. CDR3 in DNA: TGCAGTGCTAGAGATGGGTCAGGGCCTGGGGCCAACGTCCTGACTTTC.

The V and J genes are TRBV29-1 and TRBJ2-3; the match to TRBD2 covers 8 bases. The V and J ends lost 7 bases and 8 bases, in that order; junction bases with no gene match: 20. Germline assignment: CDR1 SQVTM and CDR2 ANQGSEA. This CDR3 has 16 amino acids. The CDR3 DNA reads TGCAGCGGGCGGCTAGGTAGCGGGGTGGGGCCAGGTACGCAGTATTTT. This codes for CSGRLGSGVGPGTQYF.

This clonotype has only a few counts. This chain uses TRBV24-1 with TRBJ2-1, with 9 bases lining up with TRBD2. The CDR3 is made up of 17 amino acids. Germline V gene data show CDR1 as KGHDR and CDR2 as SFDVKD. The V and J ends lost 1 base and 5 bases, in that order; junction bases with no gene match: 8. In nucleotides, the CDR3 is TGTGCCACCAGTGATTTCGGTGCGGGGGGGCTTGACAATGAGCAGTTCTTC. This translates into CATSDFGAGGLDNEQFF.

This sequence joins TRBV28 and TRBJ2-4; D perhaps matches TRBD2 (5 bases). The germline V and J ends were trimmed by 3 bases and 1 base, with 10 bases remaining between them. The CDR3 covers 15 residues. The germline CDR1 and CDR2 sequences are MDHEN and SYDVKM. This chain's CDR3 is CASSLWGAAKNIQYF. In DNA, the CDR3 is TGTGCCAGCAGTTTGTGGGGAGCCGCCAAAAACATTCAGTACTTC.